This is a list of T cell receptor beta chains from one sample in a study of shared clonotypes between healthy human individuals. Profiled with immunoSEQ multiplex PCR; TCRdb holds only in-frame clones, not every one. The sample has roughly 2,000,000 clones, roughly 95% seen once. Sequencing was done on a sample of naive CD8+ T cells from PBMCs. These receptors all come from a young man in good health. Some clones in this sample may be carry-over from other donors' samples. Each CDR3 is given with its conserved first and last residue. A D gene is named only where the DNA matches it firmly. Size tells how often a clone was seen (once, few, many) or the class of an expanded clone, and some rows leave it out.

V	size	D	J	DNA	CDR3
TRBV27	NA	NA	TRBJ2-1	TGTGCCAGCAGTTTATCTCCTGGGAGCTCCTACAATGAGCAGTTCTTC	CASSLSPGSSYNEQFF
TRBV19	few	NA	TRBJ1-1	TGTGCCAGTAGTATGCTGCACGAAAGGGTTCGTGAAGCTTTCTTT	CASSMLHERVREAFF
TRBV27	once	NA	TRBJ2-7	TGTGCCAGCAGTTTACGTGGGGGTACCTCTAACTACGAGCAGTACTTC	CASSLRGGTSNYEQYF
TRBV6-1	NA	TRBD2	TRBJ2-7	TGTGCCAGCAGTGAATTTTGGGCGGGAGGGGGCTACGAGCAGTACTTC	CASSEFWAGGGYEQYF
TRBV2	few	NA	TRBJ1-2	TGTGCCAGCAGTGAAGGTGGGGGGACCTATGGCTACACCTTC	CASSEGGGTYGYTF
TRBV10-3	NA	NA	TRBJ2-7	TGTGCCATCAGCTCCGGGGGTGGACAGGTCTTGGTTTACGAGCAGTACTTC	CAISSGGGQVLVYEQYF
TRBV28	NA	NA	TRBJ1-3	TGTGCCAGCAGTTTATTCGGACTGAACTCTGGAAACACCATATATTTT	CASSLFGLNSGNTIYF
TRBV11-3	NA	TRBD1	TRBJ2-1	TGTGCCAGCAGCTCGGGCGACAGGGGTTGGAGCGATGAGCAGTTCTTC	CASSSGDRGWSDEQFF
TRBV4-2	NA	TRBD2	TRBJ2-3	TGTGCCAGCAGCCAGTGGGGGGGTAGCGGTTCCCCTAGCACAGATACGCAGTATTTT	CASSQWGGSGSPSTDTQYF
TRBV7-2	NA	TRBD2	TRBJ2-4	TGTGCCAGCAGCTTCCTGGCTAGCGGGGGGATGGACATTCAGTACTTC	CASSFLASGGMDIQYF
TRBV11-3	NA	NA	TRBJ2-2	TGTGCCAGCAGCCCCCGGGACCACACCGGGGAGCTGTTTTTT	CASSPRDHTGELFF
TRBV4-3	NA	TRBD1	TRBJ2-2	TGCGCCAGCAGCCAATACCGGGACAGGGGCGTCGGGGAGCTGTTTTTT	CASSQYRDRGVGELFF
TRBV7-8	NA	TRBD1	TRBJ1-1	TGTGCCAGCTTCCTAACAGGGGGCTCCACTGAAGCTTTCTTT	CASFLTGGSTEAFF
TRBV27	NA	TRBD1	TRBJ2-4	TGTGCCAGCAAACCTAAAGCAGGGACAGGCTCAAACATTCAGTACTTC	CASKPKAGTGSNIQYF
TRBV28	NA	NA	TRBJ2-1	TGTGCCAGCAGTCTTCAGGCTGGAGCCTACAATGAGCAGTTCTTC	CASSLQAGAYNEQFF
TRBV7-3	NA	NA	TRBJ2-7	TGTGCCAGCAGCCCAACCACGGGACCCCCCTACGAGCAGTACTTC	CASSPTTGPPYEQYF
TRBV7-9	NA	NA	TRBJ2-2	TGTGCCAGCAGCCCCCTGTCTGGTGCCTACACCGGGGAGCTGTTTTTT	CASSPLSGAYTGELFF
TRBV6-4	NA	TRBD2	TRBJ2-7	TGTGCCAGCAGTGACTCCGGGACTAGCGGGAGGTTTCAAGACGAGCAGTACTTC	CASSDSGTSGRFQDEQYF
TRBV28	NA	TRBD2	TRBJ2-7	TGTGCCAGTCGGACTAGCGGGTTTCTCTCCTACGAGCAGTACTTC	CASRTSGFLSYEQYF
TRBV9	once	NA	TRBJ2-5	TGTGCCAGCAGCGTAGGGGGCGGGCAAGAGACCCAGTACTTC	CASSVGGGQETQYF
TRBV30	NA	NA	TRBJ2-7	TGTGCCTGGAGCGGGACACCTCGGTCCTACGAGCAGTACTTC	CAWSGTPRSYEQYF
TRBV7-8	NA	TRBD1	TRBJ2-1	TGTGCCAGCAGCCCCGGGACAGGGGATGATGAGCAGTTCTTC	CASSPGTGDDEQFF
TRBV27	NA	TRBD2	TRBJ2-3	TGTGCCAGCATTCGCGCGGGAGGCCGCCGGGATACGCAGTATTTT	CASIRAGGRRDTQYF
TRBV7-9	NA	NA	TRBJ1-2	TGTGCCAGCAGCTCCCCTGGGGACCACGTTCGAGCATACTATGGCTACACCTTC	CASSSPGDHVRAYYGYTF
TRBV5-4	NA	NA	TRBJ1-2	TGTGCCAGCAGCCCCGAACCCCTTTCTCAGGGGAGCTATGGCTACACCTTC	CASSPEPLSQGSYGYTF
TRBV7-9	NA	NA	TRBJ2-7	TGTGCCAGCAGCTTAGACAGTAAAGACTACGAGCAGTACTTC	CASSLDSKDYEQYF
TRBV15	NA	TRBD2	TRBJ2-3	TGTGCCACCAGTGACAGCGGGAACACAGATACGCAGTATTTT	CATSDSGNTDTQYF
TRBV27	once	TRBD2	TRBJ2-7	TGTGCCAGCAGTTTGACCCTAACTAGCGGGAGGCCCCACTACGAGCAGTACTTC	CASSLTLTSGRPHYEQYF
TRBV9	NA	TRBD2	TRBJ2-1	TGTGCCAGCAGCCCATCCCTAGCGGGAGAAACTTACAATGAGCAGTTCTTC	CASSPSLAGETYNEQFF
TRBV9	NA	TRBD1	TRBJ1-2	TGTGCCAGCAAAGGGACAGGGACCTACTATGGCTACACCTTC	CASKGTGTYYGYTF
TRBV30	NA	NA	TRBJ1-1	TGTGCCTGGAGTGTAGATGGGGGGCGCGGCACTGAAGCTTTCTTT	CAWSVDGGRGTEAFF
TRBV5-4	NA	TRBD1	TRBJ2-7	TGTGCCAGCAGCTTGGGGACAGGCGACCACGAGCAGTACTTC	CASSLGTGDHEQYF
TRBV5-1	once	NA	TRBJ2-7	TGCGCCAGCAGCTCCTGGGATAGGGGTTACGAGCAGTACTTC	CASSSWDRGYEQYF
TRBV19	NA	NA	TRBJ2-1	TGTGCCAGTAGTATAGATCGGGGTAGCGGAATATACAATGAGCAGTTCTTC	CASSIDRGSGIYNEQFF
TRBV7-9	NA	NA	TRBJ1-5	TGTGCCAGCAGCTTAGCGGACCCTTTGGGGCCCCAGCATTTT	CASSLADPLGPQHF
TRBV6-5	once	TRBD1	TRBJ2-1	TGTGCCAGCAGTCTGGGACAGGGTCCCGATGAGCAGTTCTTC	CASSLGQGPDEQFF
TRBV9	NA	NA	TRBJ2-2	TGTGCCAGCAGCGTTTTATCTGGGGAGCTGTTTTTT	CASSVLSGELFF
TRBV28	NA	NA	TRBJ2-3	TGTGCCAGCAAGGACTTGGACCTTTTAAGGACAGATACGCAGTATTTT	CASKDLDLLRTDTQYF
TRBV2	NA	NA	TRBJ1-1	TGTGCCAGCAGGGAAGGACAGATGAACACTGAAGCTTTCTTT	CASREGQMNTEAFF
TRBV18	NA	NA	TRBJ2-5	TGTGCCAGCTCACCACCTTCGGGACATCAAGAGACCCAGTACTTC	CASSPPSGHQETQYF
TRBV5-1	NA	TRBD2	TRBJ2-2	TGCGCCAGCAGCTGGAGCGAACTAGCGGGAGGTTGGGCCGGGGAGCTGTTTTTT	CASSWSELAGGWAGELFF
TRBV28	NA	TRBD2	TRBJ2-1	TGTGCCAGCGCGACTACCGGGACTAGCGGGAAGTCCCAGTTCTTC	CASATTGTSGKSQFF